What follows is one T cell receptor (beta chain) and its context. Its matching antigen is unknown. The data were taken from a study of graft-versus-host responses after intestinal transplantation. The study, taken as a whole, reports: In patients with graft-donor T cell macrochimerism, allograft graft-versus-host to host-versus-graft clonal ratios were high.

Here immunoSEQ multiplex PCR was the method, and the copy in TCRdb shows in-frame clones only, minus some. The table has 70,000 to 100,000 clones, approximately 91% seen once. The CDR3 length is 16 residues. V was trimmed by 5 bases and J by 3 bases, leaving 19 bases between them. Germline V gene sequence: CDR1 MDHEN, CDR2 SYDVKM. The sequences come from unstimulated CD4+ T cells sorted from spleen or lymph node cells, collected before intestinal transplant. The V call is TRBV28, the J call TRBJ1-1, with D perhaps TRBD1 (5 bases). The receptor's source is a human donor who received an intestinal transplant. Written as DNA, the CDR3 is TGTGCCAGCAGTCCCAACCGGTACCTGGGGCACACTGAAGCTTTCTTT. Amino acid sequence: CASSPNRYLGHTEAFF.